This T cell receptor beta chain was recovered during a study of vaccination and CD4 T cells after COVID-19. Comment on this clonotype: Its antigen is unknown.

Treatment in this sample: 10-day PBMC culture with coronavirus spike peptide pools or control peptides (ViraFEST assay). One should note that the unexposed donor's CD4+ T cells were collected before the COVID-19 pandemic (2011-2018). T cells were expanded with peptide pools, and expanded clonotypes were identified by TCR sequencing. V was pared by 5 bases and J by 2 bases, with 5 bases of the junction left unmatched. There are 14 residues in the CDR3. Researchers used the Oncomine TCR Beta short-read assay to sequence DNA from cultured CD4+ T cells. MiXCR, run by TCRdb on the PCR reads, gives a single entry per CDR3 protein. The sample carries under 7,000 distinct CDR3 sequences, roughly a quarter recorded once.

Sequencing used CD4+ T cells from blood, cultured in vitro. The source of this sequence is a human donor in good health. The V and J genes are TRBV12-3 or TRBV12-4 and TRBJ2-5; 7 nucleotides match TRBD2. The CDR3 loop reads CASSGGVGQETQYF. The CDR3 bases are TGTGCCAGCAGTGGGGGGGTGGGACAAGAGACCCAGTACTTC.